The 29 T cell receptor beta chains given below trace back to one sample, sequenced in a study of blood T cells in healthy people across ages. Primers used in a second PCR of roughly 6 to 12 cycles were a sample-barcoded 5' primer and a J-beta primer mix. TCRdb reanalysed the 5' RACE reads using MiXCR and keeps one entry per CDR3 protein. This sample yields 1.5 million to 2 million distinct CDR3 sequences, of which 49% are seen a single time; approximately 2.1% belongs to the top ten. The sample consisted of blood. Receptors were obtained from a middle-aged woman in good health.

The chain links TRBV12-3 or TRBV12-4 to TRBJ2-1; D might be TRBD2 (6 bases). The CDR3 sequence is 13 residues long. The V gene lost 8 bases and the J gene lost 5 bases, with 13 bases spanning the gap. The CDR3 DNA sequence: TGTGCCAGCGGGGGGTCCCCTAACAATGAGCAGTTCTTC. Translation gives CASGGSPNNEQFF.

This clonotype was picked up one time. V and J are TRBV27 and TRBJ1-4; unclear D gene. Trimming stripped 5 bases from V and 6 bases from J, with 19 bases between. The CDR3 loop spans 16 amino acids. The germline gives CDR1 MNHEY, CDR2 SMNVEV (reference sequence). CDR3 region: CASSLIMGFGYEKLFF. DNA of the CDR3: TGTGCCAGCAGTCTCATCATGGGTTTTGGTTATGAAAAACTGTTTTTT. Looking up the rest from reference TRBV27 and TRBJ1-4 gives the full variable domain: EAQVTQNPRYLITVTGKKLTVTCSQNMNHEYMSWYRQDPGLGLRQIYYSMNVEVTDKGDVPEGYKVSRKEKRNFPLILESPSPNQTSLYFCASSLIMGFGYEKLFFGSGTQLSVL.

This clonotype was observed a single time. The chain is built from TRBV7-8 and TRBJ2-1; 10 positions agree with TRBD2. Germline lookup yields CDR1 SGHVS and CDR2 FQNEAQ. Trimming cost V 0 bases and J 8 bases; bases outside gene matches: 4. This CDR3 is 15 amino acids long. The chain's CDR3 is CASSLAPSGGDEQFF. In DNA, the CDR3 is TGTGCCAGCAGCTTAGCACCTAGCGGGGGTGATGAGCAGTTCTTC.

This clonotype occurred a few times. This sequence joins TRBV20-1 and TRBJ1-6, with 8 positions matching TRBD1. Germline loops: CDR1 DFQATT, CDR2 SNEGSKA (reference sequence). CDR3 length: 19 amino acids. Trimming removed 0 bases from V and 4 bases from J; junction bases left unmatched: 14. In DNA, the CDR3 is TGCAGTGCTAGAGATCAGGGCCCAGGGGGCGGGATATATAATTCACCCCTCCACTTT. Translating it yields CSARDQGPGGGIYNSPLHF.

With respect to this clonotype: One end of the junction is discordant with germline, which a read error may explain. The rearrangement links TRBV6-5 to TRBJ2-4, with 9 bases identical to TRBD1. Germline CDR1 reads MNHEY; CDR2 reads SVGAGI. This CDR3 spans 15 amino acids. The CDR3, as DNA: TGTGCCAGTCGGGACAGGGCCTTAGCCAGAAACATTCAGTACTTC. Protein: CASRDRALARNIQYF.

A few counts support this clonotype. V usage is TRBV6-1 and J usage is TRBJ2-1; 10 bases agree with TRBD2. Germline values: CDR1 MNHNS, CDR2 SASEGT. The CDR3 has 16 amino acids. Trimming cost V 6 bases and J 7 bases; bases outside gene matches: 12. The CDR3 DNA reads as TGTGCCAGCAGCTGGAGCGGGGGGGCTGGTAATAATGAGCAGTTCTTC. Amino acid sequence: CASSWSGGAGNNEQFF.

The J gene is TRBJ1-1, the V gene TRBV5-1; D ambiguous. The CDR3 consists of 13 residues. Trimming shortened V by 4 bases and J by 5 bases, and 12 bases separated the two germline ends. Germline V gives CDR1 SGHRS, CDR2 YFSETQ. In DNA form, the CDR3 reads TGCGCCAGCAGCGACTTCAGAGGGACTGAAGCTTTCTTT. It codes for CASSDFRGTEAFF.

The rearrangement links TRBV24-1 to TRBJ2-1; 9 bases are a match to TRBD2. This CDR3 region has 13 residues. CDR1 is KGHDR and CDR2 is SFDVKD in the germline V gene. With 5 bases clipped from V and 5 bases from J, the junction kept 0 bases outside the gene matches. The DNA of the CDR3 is TGTGCCACCAGTGGACTAGCGGACAATGAGCAGTTCTTC. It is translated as CATSGLADNEQFF.

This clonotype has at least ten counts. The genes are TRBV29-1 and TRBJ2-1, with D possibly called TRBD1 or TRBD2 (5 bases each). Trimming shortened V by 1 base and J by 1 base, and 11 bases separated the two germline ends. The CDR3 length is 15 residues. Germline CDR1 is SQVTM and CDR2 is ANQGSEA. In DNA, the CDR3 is TGCAGCGTTGAAGGGGACGGTAAATCCTACAATGAGCAGTTCTTC. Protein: CSVEGDGKSYNEQFF.

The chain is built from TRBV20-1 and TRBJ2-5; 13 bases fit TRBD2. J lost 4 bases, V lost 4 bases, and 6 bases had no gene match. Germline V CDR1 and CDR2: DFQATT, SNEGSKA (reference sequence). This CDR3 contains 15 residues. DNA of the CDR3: TGCAGTGCTAAACTAGCGGGGGGGCTAGGAGAGACCCAGTACTTC. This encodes CSAKLAGGLGETQYF.

As DNA, the CDR3 is TGTGCCAGCAGTTTCGCCCAGGGGGGACAAGAGACCCAGTACTTC. Residues: CASSFAQGGQETQYF. The chain uses TRBV28 and TRBJ2-5, with a weak D call TRBD1 (7 bases). CDR1 is MDHEN, CDR2 SYDVKM, per germline. This CDR3 has 15 amino acids. Trimming took 3 bases from V and 2 from J, leaving 13 bases between them.

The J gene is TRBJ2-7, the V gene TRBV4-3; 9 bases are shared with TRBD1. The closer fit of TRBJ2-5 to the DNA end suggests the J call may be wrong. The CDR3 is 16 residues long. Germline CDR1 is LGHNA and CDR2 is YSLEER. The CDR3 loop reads CASRYRTGAEGETQYF. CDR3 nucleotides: TGCGCCAGCAGATATCGGACAGGGGCTGAGGGAGAGACCCAGTACTTC.

CDR3 sequence reads: CASSGGQPQHF. The CDR3 DNA sequence: TGTGCCAGCAGTGGGGGGCAGCCCCAGCATTTT. The genes are TRBV2 and TRBJ1-5; a weak D match, TRBD1 (5 bases). Trimming left V 4 bases short and J 7 bases short, with 5 bases between. The CDR3 has 11 amino acids. CDR1 and CDR2 from the germline V gene are SNHLY and FYNNEI.

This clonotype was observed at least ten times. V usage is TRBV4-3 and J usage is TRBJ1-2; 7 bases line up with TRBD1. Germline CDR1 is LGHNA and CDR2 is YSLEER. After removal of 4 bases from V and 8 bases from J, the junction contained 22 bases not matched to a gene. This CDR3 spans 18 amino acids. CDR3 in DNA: TGCGCCAGCAGCCCAGATCCGGGACAGAGCATATCGAGTAAAGGCTACACCTTC. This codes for CASSPDPGQSISSKGYTF.

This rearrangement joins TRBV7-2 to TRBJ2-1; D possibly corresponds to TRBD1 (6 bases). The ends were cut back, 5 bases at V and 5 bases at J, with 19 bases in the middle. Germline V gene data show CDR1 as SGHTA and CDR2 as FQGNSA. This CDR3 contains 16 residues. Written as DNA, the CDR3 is TGTGCCAGCAGCCCTATGACAGGTGCCCTCAACAATGAGCAGTTCTTC. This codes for CASSPMTGALNNEQFF.

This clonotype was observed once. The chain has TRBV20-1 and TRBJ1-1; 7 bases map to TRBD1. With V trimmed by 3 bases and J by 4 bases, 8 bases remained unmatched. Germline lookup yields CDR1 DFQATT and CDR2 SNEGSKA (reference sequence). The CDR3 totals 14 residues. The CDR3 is CSASRPGGITEAFF. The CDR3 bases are TGCAGTGCTAGTCGGCCAGGGGGGATCACTGAAGCTTTCTTT.

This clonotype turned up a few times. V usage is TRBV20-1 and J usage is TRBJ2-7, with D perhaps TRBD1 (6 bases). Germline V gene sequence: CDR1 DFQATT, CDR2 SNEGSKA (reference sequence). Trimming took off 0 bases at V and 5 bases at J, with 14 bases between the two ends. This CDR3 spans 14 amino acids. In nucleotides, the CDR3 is TGCAGTGCTAGAGATAGGCAGGGGTCCCACGAGCAGTACTTC. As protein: CSARDRQGSHEQYF.

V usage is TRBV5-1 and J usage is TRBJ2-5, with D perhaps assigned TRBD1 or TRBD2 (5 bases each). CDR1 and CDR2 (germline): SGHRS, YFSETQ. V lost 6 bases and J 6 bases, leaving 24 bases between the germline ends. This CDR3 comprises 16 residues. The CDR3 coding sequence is TGCGCCAGCATCGATCCTTCCCGAGGGGATTGGAAGACCCAGTACTTC. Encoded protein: CASIDPSRGDWKTQYF. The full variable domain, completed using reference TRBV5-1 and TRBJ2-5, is KAGVTQTPRYLIKTRGQQVTLSCSPISGHRSVSWYQQTPGQGLQFLFEYFSETQRNKGNFPGRFSGRQFSNSRSEMNVSTLELGDSALYLCASIDPSRGDWKTQYFGPGTRLLVL.

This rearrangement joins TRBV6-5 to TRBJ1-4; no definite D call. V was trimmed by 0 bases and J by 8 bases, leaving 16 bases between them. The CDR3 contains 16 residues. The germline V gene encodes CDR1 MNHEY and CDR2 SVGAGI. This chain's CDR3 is CASSYSLGIATEKLFF. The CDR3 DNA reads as TGTGCCAGCAGTTACTCGTTGGGGATCGCAACGGAAAAACTGTTTTTT.

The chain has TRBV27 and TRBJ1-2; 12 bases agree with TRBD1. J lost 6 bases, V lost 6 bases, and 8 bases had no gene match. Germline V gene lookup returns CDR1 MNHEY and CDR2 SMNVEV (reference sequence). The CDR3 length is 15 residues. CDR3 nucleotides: TGTGCCAGCAGAAAGTCCGGGACAGGGGGCCATGGCTACACCTTC. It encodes CASRKSGTGGHGYTF.

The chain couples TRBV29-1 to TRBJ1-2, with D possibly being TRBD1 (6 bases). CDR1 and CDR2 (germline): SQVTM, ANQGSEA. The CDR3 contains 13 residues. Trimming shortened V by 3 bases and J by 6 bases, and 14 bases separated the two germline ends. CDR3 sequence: CSVDFMGGHGYTF. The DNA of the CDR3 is TGCAGCGTTGACTTTATGGGGGGCCATGGCTACACCTTC. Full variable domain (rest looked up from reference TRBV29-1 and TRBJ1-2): SAVISQKPSRDICQRGTSLTIQCQVDSQVTMMFWYRQQPGQSLTLIATANQGSEATYESGFVIDKFPISRPNLTFSTLTVSNMSPEDSSIYLCSVDFMGGHGYTFGSGTRLTVV.

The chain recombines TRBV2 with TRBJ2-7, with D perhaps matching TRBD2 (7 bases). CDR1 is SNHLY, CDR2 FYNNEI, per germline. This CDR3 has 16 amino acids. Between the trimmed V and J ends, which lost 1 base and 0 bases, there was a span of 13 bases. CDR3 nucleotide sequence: TGTGCCAGCAGTGAAGTGGAGGGGGGGGGCTCCTACGAGCAGTACTTC. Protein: CASSEVEGGGSYEQYF. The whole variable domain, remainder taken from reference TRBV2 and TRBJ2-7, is EPEVTQTPSHQVTQMGQEVILRCVPISNHLYFYWYRQILGQKVEFLVSFYNNEISEKSEIFDDQFSVERPDGSNFTLKIRSTKLEDSAMYFCASSEVEGGGSYEQYFGPGTRLTVT.

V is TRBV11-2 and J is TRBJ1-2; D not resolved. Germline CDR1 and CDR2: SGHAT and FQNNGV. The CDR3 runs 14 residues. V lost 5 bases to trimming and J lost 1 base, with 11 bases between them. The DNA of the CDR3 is TGTGCCAGCAGCATACAGCCGCTTAACTATGGCTACACCTTC. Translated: CASSIQPLNYGYTF.

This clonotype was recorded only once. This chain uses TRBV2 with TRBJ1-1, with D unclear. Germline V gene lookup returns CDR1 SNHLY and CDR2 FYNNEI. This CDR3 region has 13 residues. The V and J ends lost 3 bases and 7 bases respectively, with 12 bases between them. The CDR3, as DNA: TGTGCCAGCAGTGAGGCGTCGGACGGTGAAGCTTTCTTT. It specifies CASSEASDGEAFF.

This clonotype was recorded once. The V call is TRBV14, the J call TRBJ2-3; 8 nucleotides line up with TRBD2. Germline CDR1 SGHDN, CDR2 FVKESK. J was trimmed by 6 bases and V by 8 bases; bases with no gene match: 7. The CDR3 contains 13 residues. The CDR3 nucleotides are TGTGCCAGCGGGACTAGGATTCAGGATACGCAGTATTTT. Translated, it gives CASGTRIQDTQYF.

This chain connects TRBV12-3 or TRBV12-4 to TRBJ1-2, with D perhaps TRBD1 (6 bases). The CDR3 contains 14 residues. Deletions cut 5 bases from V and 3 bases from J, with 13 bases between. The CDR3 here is CASSLGAGYYGYTF. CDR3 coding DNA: TGTGCCAGCAGTCTGGGGGCCGGGTACTATGGCTACACCTTC.

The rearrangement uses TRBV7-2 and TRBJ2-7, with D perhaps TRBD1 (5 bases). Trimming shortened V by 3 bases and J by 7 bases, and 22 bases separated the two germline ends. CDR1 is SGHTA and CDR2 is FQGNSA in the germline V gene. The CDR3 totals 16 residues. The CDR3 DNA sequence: TGTGCCAGCAGCTTCAGACAGACCAACTCCTACAATGAGCAGTACTTC. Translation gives CASSFRQTNSYNEQYF.

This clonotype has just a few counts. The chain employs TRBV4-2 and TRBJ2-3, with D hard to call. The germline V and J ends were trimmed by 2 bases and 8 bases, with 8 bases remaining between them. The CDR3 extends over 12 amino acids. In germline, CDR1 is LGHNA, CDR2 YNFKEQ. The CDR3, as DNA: TGTGCCAGCAGCCAACCCGGAGCTACGCAGTATTTT. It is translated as CASSQPGATQYF.

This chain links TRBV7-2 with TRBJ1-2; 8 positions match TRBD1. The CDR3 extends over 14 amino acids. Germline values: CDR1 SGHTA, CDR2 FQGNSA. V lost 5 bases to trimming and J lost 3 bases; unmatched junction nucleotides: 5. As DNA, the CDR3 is TGTGCCAGCAGCGTACAGACAGGGGACTATGGCTACACCTTC. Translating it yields CASSVQTGDYGYTF. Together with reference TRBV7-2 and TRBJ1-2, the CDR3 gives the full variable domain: GAGVSQSPSNKVTEKGKDVELRCDPISGHTALYWYRQSLGQGLEFLIYFQGNSAPDKSGLPSDRFSAERTGGSVSTLTIQRTQQEDSAVYLCASSVQTGDYGYTFGSGTRLTVV.